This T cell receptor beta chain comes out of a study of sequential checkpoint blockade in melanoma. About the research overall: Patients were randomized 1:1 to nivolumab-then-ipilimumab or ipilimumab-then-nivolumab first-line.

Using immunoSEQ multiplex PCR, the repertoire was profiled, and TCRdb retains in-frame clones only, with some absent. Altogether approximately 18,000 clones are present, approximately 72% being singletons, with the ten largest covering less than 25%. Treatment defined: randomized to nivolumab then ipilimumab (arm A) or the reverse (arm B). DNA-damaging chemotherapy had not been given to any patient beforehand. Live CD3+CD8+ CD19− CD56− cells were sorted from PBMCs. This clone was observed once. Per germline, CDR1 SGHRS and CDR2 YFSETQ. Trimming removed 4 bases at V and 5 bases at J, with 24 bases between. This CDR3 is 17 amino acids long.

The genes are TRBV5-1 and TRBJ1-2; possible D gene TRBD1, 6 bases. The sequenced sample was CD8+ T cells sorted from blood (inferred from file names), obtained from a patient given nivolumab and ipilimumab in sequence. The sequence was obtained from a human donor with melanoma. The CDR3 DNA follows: TGCGCCAGCAGCCGTTGGGGACATACCCCGAGGTGGTATGGCTACACCTTC. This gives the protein CASSRWGHTPRWYGYTF.